This TCR beta chain was sequenced for a study of blood T cell repertoires in COVID-19. Study details: Samples came from the United States, Italy and Spain, spanning acute and convalescent COVID-19. The cDNA or gDNA used as material had been derived from T cells, B-cell-depleted T cells, or PBMCs.

The Seattle patients joined while their infection was active and were tracked longitudinally afterward. CDR1 is ENHRY, CDR2 SYGVKD, per germline. This CDR3 region has 14 residues. The ends lost 10 bases at V and 3 bases at J; junction bases unmatched: 7. In the source study's methods: For nucleated cells, counts were estimated from reference gene primer amplification. The method was immunoSEQ multiplex PCR; TCRdb's version includes in-frame clones alone and lacks a portion of them. V, J and clone size are those of that table, while D and trimming were read from the DNA. The sample comprises fewer than 90,000 clones, around 74% of which are singletons, and about 15% rests with the top ten.

The rearrangement joins TRBV10-3 to TRBJ2-2, with 8 nucleotides matching TRBD2. The sequencing sample was made of peripheral blood. The receptor was derived from a man aged 55 to 69 with COVID-19, enrolled during active disease. CDR3 DNA sequence: TGTGCCACCGAGAGCGGGAGTTACACCGGGGAGCTGTTTTTT. Encoded protein: CATESGSYTGELFF.